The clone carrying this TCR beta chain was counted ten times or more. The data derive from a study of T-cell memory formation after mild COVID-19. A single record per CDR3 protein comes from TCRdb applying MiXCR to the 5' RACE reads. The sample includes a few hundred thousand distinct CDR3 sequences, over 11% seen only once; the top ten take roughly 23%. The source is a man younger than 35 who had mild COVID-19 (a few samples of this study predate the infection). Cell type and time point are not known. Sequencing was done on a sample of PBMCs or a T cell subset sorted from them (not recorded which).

The CDR3 loop reads CASSLGGGYGYTF. CDR3 nucleotides: TGTGCCAGCAGCTTAGGTGGGGGATATGGCTACACCTTC. The chain employs TRBV11-2 and TRBJ1-2; D may be TRBD1 (5 bases). Germline lookup yields CDR1 SGHAT and CDR2 FQNNGV. Trimming cost V 1 base and J 5 bases, with 8 bases left between them. The CDR3 sequence is 13 residues long.